A single sample gave rise to the 10 T cell receptor beta chains below, sequenced in a study of T cell responses to AZD1222 COVID-19 vaccine. Generated by immunoSEQ multiplex PCR, the TCRdb table keeps only in-frame clones and is missing some. The sample contains fewer than 55,000 clones, around 90% of which appear only once. Sample: peripheral blood, taken 28 days after the second AZD1222 dose. Every receptor here comes from an adult who received the AZD1222 COVID-19 vaccine.

The chain has TRBV9 and TRBJ1-5; tentatively, D is TRBD1 (6 bases). Looked up from germline, CDR1 is SGDLS and CDR2 is YYNGEE. The V gene lost 0 bases and the J gene lost 7 bases, with 20 bases spanning the gap. The CDR3 loop spans 17 amino acids. The CDR3, as DNA: TGTGCCAGCAGCGTAGGGATTAGGGCAGGGGATGAGCAGCCCCAGCATTTT. Its protein product is CASSVGIRAGDEQPQHF.

This clone appeared once. The V gene is TRBV12-5, the J gene TRBJ1-5; D not certain. The germline V and J ends were trimmed by 7 bases and 6 bases, with 13 bases remaining between them. From germline, CDR1 is LGHNT and CDR2 FRNRAP. The CDR3 is 13 amino acids. CDR3 region: CASAWEGSQPQHF. The CDR3 nucleotides read TGTGCTAGTGCTTGGGAAGGGTCTCAGCCCCAGCATTTT. Filled out from reference TRBV12-5 and TRBJ1-5, the complete variable domain reads DARVTQTPRHKVTEMGQEVTMRCQPILGHNTVFWYRQTMMQGLELLAYFRNRAPLDDSGMPKDRFSAEMPDATLATLKIQPSEPRDSAVYFCASAWEGSQPQHFGDGTRLSIL.

This chain joins TRBV28 and TRBJ1-2, with unresolved D. Looked up from germline, CDR1 is MDHEN and CDR2 is SYDVKM. The length of the CDR3 is 13 residues. V was trimmed by 7 bases and J by 2 bases, leaving 11 bases between them. CDR3 nucleotide sequence: TGTGCCAGCAACCCGAACACGAACTATGGCTACACCTTC. This translates into CASNPNTNYGYTF.

V gene TRBV19 combines with J gene TRBJ1-1, with D maybe TRBD1 (5 bases). The CDR3 loop spans 14 amino acids. Germline V lookup: CDR1 LNHDA, CDR2 SQIVND (reference sequence). Trimming cost V 8 bases and J 0 bases, with 13 bases left between them. The CDR3 is CASRQNLMNTEAFF. CDR3 nucleotides: TGTGCCAGTCGACAGAACCTCATGAACACTGAAGCTTTCTTT.

V and J are TRBV11-3 and TRBJ2-1; 8 positions agree with TRBD1. The J segment lost 7 bases and the V segment lost 5 bases, leaving 7 bases of the junction unmatched. This CDR3 is built from 14 residues. Germline V CDR1 and CDR2: SGHNT, YENEEA. CDR3 coding DNA: TGTGCCAGCAGCACGGACAGGGCGTGGAATGAGCAGTTCTTC. It translates to CASSTDRAWNEQFF.

V and J are TRBV25-1 and TRBJ2-7; tentatively, D is TRBD1 or TRBD2 (6 bases each). The length of the CDR3 is 13 residues. V gave up 6 bases and J gave up 4 bases, with 13 bases separating them. CDR1 and CDR2 (germline): MGHDK, SYGVNS. CDR3: CASRDQGRYEQYF. The CDR3 coding sequence is TGTGCCAGCAGAGATCAGGGGAGGTACGAGCAGTACTTC.

V is TRBV7-6 and J is TRBJ1-1, with D possibly TRBD1 on 5 matching bases. CDR3 length: 14 amino acids. Trimming cost V 6 bases and J 1 base, with 12 bases left between them. Germline V lookup: CDR1 SGHVS, CDR2 FNYEAQ. CDR3 nucleotide sequence: TGTGCCAGCAGGAAGGGGCTATCGAACACTGAAGCTTTCTTT. The encoded protein is CASRKGLSNTEAFF.

The chain employs TRBV5-1 and TRBJ1-2; TRBD1 is a possible D gene (6 bases). Trimming removed 4 bases at V and 0 bases at J, with 10 bases between. Germline CDR1 reads SGHRS; CDR2 reads YFSETQ. The CDR3 is 14 amino acids. The CDR3 loop is CASSRDTANYGYTF. CDR3 DNA: TGCGCCAGCAGCCGGGACACTGCTAACTATGGCTACACCTTC.

The J gene is TRBJ1-1, the V gene TRBV29-1; the match to TRBD1 covers 8 bases. The ends lost 4 bases at V and 4 bases at J; junction bases unmatched: 11. CDR1 SQVTM and CDR2 ANQGSEA come from the germline V gene. The CDR3 loop spans 15 amino acids. The CDR3 is CSVGGPGGAFTEAFF. The DNA of the CDR3 is TGCAGCGTTGGCGGCCCAGGGGGCGCGTTCACTGAAGCTTTCTTT.

V gene TRBV16 combines with J gene TRBJ2-3, with D tentatively TRBD1 or TRBD2 (5 bases each). Germline V gene lookup returns CDR1 KGHSY and CDR2 FQNENV. This CDR3 region has 15 residues. The ends were cut back, 0 bases at V and 2 bases at J, with 9 bases in the middle. The CDR3 coding sequence is TGTGCCAGCAGCCAATCGAGGGGAGCCACAGATACGCAGTATTTT. It yields the protein CASSQSRGATDTQYF.